This TCR beta chain was identified during a study of human T cells and chemical hapten exposure (dated by TCRdb to about 2021). The study in broad terms: For sensitization, 2% DPC in acetone was applied to a roughly 2 cm by roughly 2 cm area of upper inner arm skin. Weekly therapeutic DPC doses were additionally applied to the scalp of patients throughout the roughly 25-week study period. For TCR sequencing, blood came from 25 to 35 alopecia patients at anywhere from one to four time points (pre-sensitization, 2, 6 and 24 weeks). The libraries were sequenced as a pool, and the TCR yield per sample differed mostly because of small variations in library volumes within the pool. The mostly female patient cohort included alopecia areata with under or over 50% scalp involvement, alopecia totalis and alopecia universalis. In alopecia patients, the study followed how the peripheral blood TCR repertoire changed in vivo over primary and secondary sensitization to diphenylcyclopropenone (DPC), a hapten. Patch testing on the upper back used Finn chambers containing 0.01% DPC, with scoring done after 6 days according to International Contact Dermatitis Research Group standards. Patient blood was sampled pre-sensitization (week 0) and at 2, 6 and about 24 weeks after DPC sensitization.

This clonotype has a count of ten or more. There is no known antigen for this receptor. One base away there is no much larger clone; base qualities are not given. What this sample's time point label stands for: pre-sensitization, week 0. This sample's treatment or condition label indicates: therapeutic diphenylcyclopropenone sensitization with weekly scalp DPC. At every patch-test visit, the blood draw took place before the patch test was put on. Eligible patients were aged 18 to 70, diagnosed with alopecia, deemed suitable for DPC therapy, and excluded if pregnant. Unfractionated whole blood was collected in Tempus Blood RNA tubes, and total RNA was extracted from that blood. The CDR3 runs 15 residues from the cysteine to the phenylalanine. Of the read, only the CDR3 DNA is kept; its 45 bases are in frame from base 1. The germline V gene encodes CDR1 SGHRS and CDR2 YFSETQ. V is clipped by 4 bases and J by 4 bases, and the sequence between their germline boundaries is 16 bases long.

What the research found in general, with its limitations: Patch test score correlated positively with the number of PT1 expanded TCRs, reaching significance at thresholds 8, 16 and 32 but not at 4. Expanded TCRs formed significantly more large CDR3 similarity clusters than pre-sensitization or healthy control sets, consistent with antigen-driven responses. After repeated subsampling, the strength of the expansion versus patch-test correlation and the threshold at which it became significant changed. DPC sensitization did not change how many TCRs were above 1 in 1000 frequency, and no evidence was found of alterations in global repertoire structure. Alopecia, a presumed autoimmune disease, was present in all patients, so the immune response of the patients might differ from that of healthy individuals.

Receptor libraries were prepared by RACE. The run used a NextSeq 500. During library preparation, unique molecular identifiers were attached to individual cDNA molecules so that TCRs could be counted in a quantitative, reproducible way. Each blood RNA sample was used to sequence both TCR alpha and TCR beta chains. The study's own analysis went as follows. The median number of TCRs per sample was approximately 96,000, ranging from about 20,000 to 750,000. V, J and CDR3 annotation of the TCR reads was performed with the Decombinator software suite. To make PS versus PT1 abundance plots, every sample was subsampled to the same number of TCRs (28,000). Expanded TCRs were defined as absent before sensitization and observed at least eight times at the 2-week time point. Through fastp at Q25 and MiXCR, TCRdb rebuilt clones from the public reads, retaining in-frame beta chains. Entries are consolidated by CDR3 protein sequence, retaining the most common genes and DNA. The V and J calls here are based on TCRdb, not the publication. The sample has about 300,000 distinct CDR3 sequences on record, 5.5% of them singletons. Over 7% of the sample rests with the top ten.

The TCR comes from a woman younger than 35 with alopecia areata. Some clones in this sample may be carry-over from other donors' samples. The sequence links TRBV5-1 to TRBJ2-3; the D segment could be TRBD1, given 6 matching bases. The starting material was whole blood, obtained in connection with sensitization to the hapten diphenylcyclopropenone (DPC). The sequenced DNA: TGCGCCAGCAGCCCAGGGGTGGCGCCAGCAGATACGCAGTATTTT. Its translation is CASSPGVAPADTQYF.